This TCR beta chain was sequenced in a study of T cells after yellow fever vaccination (dated by TCRdb to between 2017 and 2020). Background for the entire study: Libraries from fractions with low cell numbers were prepared with the SMART-Seq v4 Ultra Low Input RNA kit. Blood samples were taken at several timepoints before and after primary and secondary immunization, and bulk PBMC replicates and cell subsets were isolated. To track T-cell clones before and after primary and booster YFV17D yellow fever vaccination, bulk TCR alpha and beta repertoires were sequenced longitudinally. Two healthy male donors, one aged 18 to 29 and one aged 30 to 40 years, made up the cohort.

TCR cDNA was synthesized by 5'RACE template switching, which introduced a universal primer site and unique molecular identifiers. cDNA synthesis was primed from both the TCR alpha and TCR beta constant segments. Library amplification used two PCR steps, and the second PCR step added sample barcodes and sequencing adapters. Sequencing of the libraries was done on either Illumina HiSeq 2500 (2x100 bp) or NovaSeq (2x150 bp). Processing in the source paper ran as follows. MIGEC was used to demultiplex reads and collapse the reads into UMI consensus sequences, and MiXCR was used for V(D)J alignment. Clonotypes responding to the vaccine were identified with edgeR on replicate PBMC samples, with the criteria of FDR below 0.01 and a log2 fold change above 5 up to day 15. Each bulk clonotype was labeled CD4 or CD8 based on which sequenced repertoire, CD4 or CD8, contained the clonotype at higher abundance. TCRdb reanalyzed the raw reads on its own, using fastp at Q25 for trimming and MiXCR for clone calling, and kept in-frame beta chains. For every CDR3 protein sequence, its rows merge into one entry that carries the most common genes and DNA. The V and J calls here are based on TCRdb, not the publication. The table for this sample lists under 550,000 distinct CDR3 sequences; 21% of them were counted only once. The biggest ten clones account for about 16% of the sample.

Broad study findings and their caveats: Because abundant contaminating clonotypes from the bulk population could be contained in FACS-sorted repertoires, computational filtering was required. A small share of clonotypes occurred in both CD4 and CD8 compartments, likely arising from convergent recombination. The secondary T-cell response was weaker than the primary response but faster, peaking on day 5 instead of day 15. Most clones expanded after primary vaccination (almost 97% of CD4 and around nine tenths of CD8) were re-detected after the booster, suggesting that broad memory maintenance occurred. Because the study included only a couple of donors, the extent to which the findings can be generalized is limited.

CDR1 and CDR2 (KGHSH, LQKENI) derive from the germline V gene. V is cut by 3 bases and J by 8 bases, and the space between the germline ends is 14 bases. The CDR3 runs 14 amino acids, cysteine and phenylalanine included. The read is trimmed to its CDR3 DNA, 42 bases read in frame from base 1. The table lists this clonotype with a few counts. Its antigen remains undetermined. The record has no base qualities; no much larger clone is one base away. Reading the label with the study, this specimen's treatment or condition is: live attenuated yellow fever vaccine strain. At each blood-draw timepoint, two biological replicates of bulk PBMCs were collected. A standard Ficoll-Paque protocol was used to isolate PBMCs from peripheral blood. RNA was extracted with TriZol from bulk PBMCs, CD4 and CD8 fractions, and dextramer-positive and dextramer-negative fractions.

The sequences come from PBMCs, collected less than 25 days after the first yellow fever vaccination. This chain is built from TRBV18 and TRBJ1-5; a tentative D call is TRBD1 (6 bases match). The sequence derives from a man younger than 30 who received the YFV17D yellow fever vaccine. The CDR3 protein sequence reads: CASSPRGPGEPQHF. The DNA sequence is given as TGTGCCAGCTCACCGAGGGGTCCAGGGGAGCCCCAGCATTTT. Here the CDR3 is joined to the reference TRBV18 and TRBJ1-5 genes, and the full variable domain is: NAGVMQNPRHLVRRRGQEARLRCSPMKGHSHVYWYRQLPEEGLKFMVYLQKENIIDESGMPKERFSAEFPKEGPSILRIQQVVRGDSAAYFCASSPRGPGEPQHFGDGTRLSIL.